This T cell receptor (beta chain) was found in a study of cytotoxic CD8 clonotypes in ibrutinib-treated CLL (dated by TCRdb to the early 2020s). With regard to the full study: The cohort had about a dozen relapsed/refractory and around 14 treatment-naive patients; around 17 were IGHV unmutated. Cryopreserved peripheral blood mononuclear cells were obtained before treatment, at response, and at either sustained remission or disease progression. Patients were still on ibrutinib when every remission and progressive disease sample was collected. Samples averaged 255,043 productive templates and roughly 86,000 productive rearrangements. Longitudinal samples were available for about 30% of the 86 trial participants. Response samples were taken after a median of 12 months on treatment, ranging from about 6 to 40 months. Responses were partial in roughly 24 patients and complete in 2; after median approximately 67 months follow-up, about 14 stayed in remission and about twelve progressed.

In the case of this clone: The antigen it recognizes is unknown. Base qualities are not recorded, but no much larger clone differs from it by a single base.

Read against the paper, the sample's time point label means: approximately 25 months on ibrutinib. For TCR beta library preparation, roughly 2.2 micrograms of genomic DNA was extracted from cryopreserved PBMCs. Longitudinal blood samples from CLL patients on ibrutinib monotherapy underwent high-throughput TCR beta sequencing. The patients were enrolled in a single-center, open-label phase 2 trial of ibrutinib monotherapy. What the authors observed across the whole study: Public clonotypes were rare and either contracted or stayed stable during treatment, and the rise in clonality at ibrutinib response reflected the expansion of private clonotypes. Clonality increased at ibrutinib response, stayed stable in sustained remission, and fell back toward baseline at progression. Baseline clonality was found to be higher than that of age-matched healthy donors and was strongly correlated with circulating CD8+ T-cell counts. Sampling times were not matched between sustained-remission and progressing patients, and lymph node repertoires were not studied.

V is reduced by 2 bases and J by 6 bases, leaving a spacing of 4 bases between them. Including the terminal cysteine and phenylalanine, the CDR3 comprises 12 residues. Only the CDR3 part of the read is kept: 36 bases, read in frame from the first base. The germline V gene provides CDR1 SGHNT and CDR2 YENEEA. On a MiSeq, deep resolution sequencing aimed for a depth between 1 in 1 million and 1 in 200,000 T cells, with each clonotype covered around 9.2x on average. TCR beta libraries were generated with the immunoSEQ hsTCRB Kit. Turning to the authors' computational methods: The data were analyzed with ImmunoSEQ Analyzer and ImmunoSEQ Data Assistant, and V, D and J gene assignments followed IMGT definitions. Clonality was computed as one minus normalized Shannon entropy of productive rearrangement frequencies, ranging from 0 to 1. Public clonotype analysis was restricted to overrepresented clonotypes comprising at least 0.05% of each patient's repertoire. Thirteen age-matched healthy donor repertoires from immuneACCESS were used as controls for clonality. TCRdb holds this immuneACCESS table with in-frame rearrangements only. Some clones are missing; in checked studies, unresolved V genes explain under half, and the rest has no known cause. The V and J calls and clone size come from that table; D and trimming were worked out from the DNA. In all, the sample holds some 150,000 clones, and about 80% of those were seen once. The ten largest clones take up about 4.7% of the sample.

The rearrangement combines TRBV11-3 with TRBJ2-2; the D gene cannot be named for sure. The TCR was taken from a human donor with chronic lymphocytic leukemia. The source material was PBMCs, sampled after 24 months of ibrutinib treatment. The CDR3 protein: CASSLLAGELFF. The nucleotide sequence reads as follows: TGTGCCAGCAGCTTATTGGCCGGGGAGCTGTTTTTT.